These 30 T cell receptor beta chains were all obtained from the same sample, sequenced in a study of long-term antiretroviral therapy in people with HIV. At the survey level, the v3.0 immunoSEQ assay was run. Here immunoSEQ multiplex PCR was the method, and the copy in TCRdb shows in-frame clones only, minus some. The data contain tens of thousands of clones, 80% to 90% of them singletons. This specimen consisted of unsorted PBMCs, obtained 0.2 years before starting antiretroviral therapy. The receptors shown here come from a man younger than 30 with HIV.

V is TRBV30 and J is TRBJ1-1; D gene uncertain. The V gene's germline CDR1 is GTSNPN and CDR2 SVGIG (reference sequence). This CDR3 has 12 residues. The V end lost 5 bases, the J end lost 1 base, and 8 bases lay between the germline ends. This chain's CDR3 is CAWGPSNTEAFF. In nucleotides, the CDR3 is TGTGCCTGGGGCCCCTCGAACACTGAAGCTTTCTTT.

This clone appeared once. CDR3 nucleotide sequence: TGTGCCAGCAGCAAAGAAAGGGGACAGCGTATAGAGACCCAGTACTTC. Translated, it gives CASSKERGQRIETQYF. The chain employs TRBV21-1 and TRBJ2-5; the D call of TRBD1 is as the table states it, not checked on the DNA. TRBV21-1 has pseudogene status. There are 16 residues in the CDR3.

This clone was counted a single time. The rearrangement links TRBV13 to TRBJ1-2, with 7 bases aligning to TRBD1. CDR1 and CDR2 from the germline V gene are PRHDT and FYEKMQ (reference sequence). The CDR3 runs 15 residues. Unmatched junction bases numbered 8, after V lost 5 bases and J lost 2 bases. The chain's CDR3 is CASSPSGGGNYGYTF. The CDR3 DNA is TGTGCCAGCAGCCCCTCAGGGGGGGGCAACTATGGCTACACCTTC.

The V and J genes are TRBV29-1 and TRBJ1-2, with D perhaps matching TRBD1 (6 bases). Trimming stripped 7 bases from V and 7 bases from J, with 16 bases between. Germline V gene sequence: CDR1 SQVTM, CDR2 ANQGSEA. This CDR3 region has 12 residues. The DNA of the CDR3 is TGCAGCGCCGAAGGGGGGGCCGGTGGCTACACCTTC. The encoded protein is CSAEGGAGGYTF.

The J gene is TRBJ1-2, the V gene TRBV4-2; D possibly corresponds to TRBD1 (6 bases). The V and J ends lost 0 bases and 0 bases respectively, with 8 bases between them. The germline V gene encodes CDR1 LGHNA and CDR2 YNFKEQ. The CDR3 has 15 amino acids. The CDR3 loop is CASSQEQGANYGYTF. The DNA for the CDR3 is TGTGCCAGCAGCCAAGAACAGGGAGCTAACTATGGCTACACCTTC.

V usage is TRBV11-1 and J usage is TRBJ2-4; tentative D call: TRBD2 (6 bases). The V gene lost 0 bases and the J gene lost 0 bases, with 18 bases spanning the gap. This CDR3 comprises 19 residues. Per germline, CDR1 SGHAT and CDR2 FQDESV (reference sequence). CDR3 region: CASSLAGPQGGIAKNIQYF. The CDR3 DNA reads TGTGCCAGCAGCTTAGCCGGACCGCAGGGCGGGATAGCCAAAAACATTCAGTACTTC. The variable domain in full, with the rest retrieved from reference TRBV11-1 and TRBJ2-4, is EAEVAQSPRYKITEKSQAVAFWCDPISGHATLYWYRQILGQGPELLVQFQDESVVDDSQLPKDRFSAERLKGVDSTLKIQPAELGDSAMYLCASSLAGPQGGIAKNIQYFGAGTRLSVL.

This clone was detected a few times. The chain is built from TRBV11-2 and TRBJ2-1; perhaps TRBD2 as D (5 bases). CDR3 length: 10 residues. CDR1 is SGHAT, CDR2 FQNNGV, per germline. V dropped 8 bases and J dropped 9 bases, with 8 bases sitting between them. The CDR3 nucleotides are TGTGCCAGCGCCGAGGGTGAGCAGTTCTTC. Translating gives CASAEGEQFF. The full variable domain, its missing parts supplied by reference TRBV11-2 and TRBJ2-1, is EAGVAQSPRYKIIEKRQSVAFWCNPISGHATLYWYQQILGQGPKLLIQFQNNGVVDDSQLPKDRFSAERLKGVDSTLKIQPAKLEDSAVYLCASAEGEQFFGPGTRLTVL.

The J gene is TRBJ2-7, the V gene TRBV6-6, with 9 bases fitting TRBD1. The CDR3 has 15 amino acids. CDR1 and CDR2 from the germline V gene are MNHNY and SVGAGI (reference sequence). The ends lost 5 bases at V and 2 bases at J; junction bases unmatched: 7. The CDR3 DNA reads as TGTGCCAGCAGTCAAAACAGGGGGCGAGCCTACGAGCAGTACTTC. This translates into CASSQNRGRAYEQYF.

V and J are TRBV6-1 and TRBJ2-5; D uncertain. The V gene's germline CDR1 is MNHNS and CDR2 SASEGT. There are 12 residues in the CDR3. Between the trimmed V and J ends, which lost 0 bases and 4 bases, there was a span of 3 bases. CDR3 sequence: CASSEARETQYF. The CDR3 DNA reads TGTGCCAGCAGTGAAGCCCGAGAGACCCAGTACTTC.

This rearrangement joins TRBV9 to TRBJ2-1, with 8 bases identical to TRBD2. Germline CDR1 reads SGDLS; CDR2 reads YYNGEE. V trimming: 3 bases; J trimming: 0 bases; junction bases outside the gene matches: 2. The CDR3 contains 15 residues. Here the CDR3 DNA reads TGTGCCAGCAGCGCGGGGGGGAGCTCCTACAATGAGCAGTTCTTC. As protein: CASSAGGSSYNEQFF.

Only a few counts were recorded for this clone. This chain links TRBV9 with TRBJ2-2, with D unclear. Germline V CDR1 and CDR2: SGDLS, YYNGEE. V was shortened by 0 bases and J by 3 bases, with 9 bases between the two germline ends. The CDR3 is 15 residues long. In nucleotides, the CDR3 is TGTGCCAGCAGCGTAGCCCTAGGGTACACCGGGGAGCTGTTTTTT. Its translation: CASSVALGYTGELFF.

This chain uses TRBV6-1 with TRBJ2-7, with D perhaps given as TRBD1 or TRBD2 (5 bases each). This CDR3 spans 15 amino acids. V was clipped by 5 bases and J by 6 bases, with 20 bases between them. Germline V gene sequence: CDR1 MNHNS, CDR2 SASEGT. CDR3 amino acids: CASSIQHGARLEQYF. The CDR3, as DNA: TGTGCCAGCAGTATCCAACACGGGGCTAGACTCGAGCAGTACTTC.

This clone was counted once. The genes are TRBV10-3 and TRBJ2-7; 12 positions match TRBD2. This CDR3 is built from 18 residues. With 1 base clipped from V and 2 bases from J, the junction kept 9 bases outside the gene matches. Germline V gene sequence: CDR1 ENHRY, CDR2 SYGVKD. The DNA of the CDR3 is TGTGCCATCAGTGAGTACGCGACTAGCGGGAGTTATGCCTACGAGCAGTACTTC. It is translated as CAISEYATSGSYAYEQYF.

In the case of this clone: At the DNA level, this CDR3 is encoded by other sequences in the same sample as well. The chain links TRBV2 to TRBJ2-5, with TRBD2 matching over 9 bases. The CDR3 runs 15 residues. Germline V lookup: CDR1 SNHLY, CDR2 FYNNEI. With V trimmed by 6 bases and J by 4 bases, 9 bases remained unmatched. DNA of the CDR3: TGTGCCAGCAGCGGGGGCGGGGGGGCCGGAGAGACCCAGTACTTC. Protein product: CASSGGGGAGETQYF.

This clone was recorded only once. The chain employs TRBV19 and TRBJ2-7, with D uncertain. CDR1 is LNHDA, CDR2 SQIVND, per germline (reference sequence). CDR3 size: 15 residues. V shed 5 bases and J shed 2 bases, with 16 bases lying between them. The DNA for the CDR3 is TGTGCCAGTAGTGCGGTGACTCAACCCACCTACGAGCAGTACTTC. As protein: CASSAVTQPTYEQYF.

The chain has TRBV27 and TRBJ2-5, with D tentatively TRBD1 or TRBD2 (6 bases each). The V gene lost 3 bases and the J gene lost 3 bases, with 11 bases spanning the gap. The CDR3 sequence is 14 residues long. The V gene's germline CDR1 is MNHEY and CDR2 SMNVEV (reference sequence). Written as DNA, the CDR3 is TGTGCCAGCAGTTTTGTCGGGGGCGAAGAGACCCAGTACTTC. Amino acids: CASSFVGGEETQYF.

The rearrangement links TRBV6-1 to TRBJ2-6, with D unresolved. The V gene lost 11 bases and the J gene lost 0 bases, with 11 bases spanning the gap. The germline CDR1 and CDR2 sequences are MNHNS and SASEGT. This CDR3 spans 14 amino acids. The CDR3 reads CAPVRSSGANVLTF. Here the CDR3 DNA reads TGTGCCCCCGTACGATCCTCTGGGGCCAACGTCCTGACTTTC.

The rearrangement links TRBV11-1 to TRBJ2-5; D not certain. Trimming took 2 bases from V and 5 from J, leaving 9 bases between them. The CDR3 loop spans 13 amino acids. Germline CDR1 SGHAT, CDR2 FQDESV (reference sequence). The CDR3 loop is CASSLWSLETQYF. CDR3 DNA: TGTGCCAGCAGCTTATGGAGTTTGGAGACCCAGTACTTC.

This clone was observed a few times. The sample contains more than one DNA sequence encoding this CDR3. This rearrangement joins TRBV7-9 to TRBJ1-1; unclear D gene. CDR1 and CDR2 from the germline V gene are SEHNR and FQNEAQ (reference sequence). V dropped 5 bases and J dropped 0 bases, with 22 bases sitting between them. The CDR3 has 18 amino acids. In DNA, the CDR3 is TGTGCCAGCAGCCCCTTCAGGCCCTCCCTTATTATGAACACTGAAGCTTTCTTT. Translating it yields CASSPFRPSLIMNTEAFF.

Here the CDR3 reads CASGQWTGRELFF. In DNA form, the CDR3 reads TGTGCTAGTGGACAATGGACAGGGAGGGAGCTGTTTTTT. The chain combines TRBV12-5 with TRBJ2-2; 8 bases map to TRBD1. CDR1 and CDR2 (germline): LGHNT, FRNRAP. V trimming: 6 bases; J trimming: 9 bases; junction bases outside the gene matches: 6. The CDR3 is 13 amino acids.

The CDR3 region is CASTGLADEQFF. The DNA of the CDR3 is TGTGCCAGCACAGGACTAGCGGATGAGCAGTTCTTC. The gene calls are TRBV9 and TRBJ2-1, with TRBD2 identical over 10 bases. The germline V gene encodes CDR1 SGDLS and CDR2 YYNGEE. CDR3 size: 12 residues. V trimming: 6 bases; J trimming: 8 bases; junction bases outside the gene matches: 2.

The J gene is TRBJ2-7, the V gene TRBV10-3, with no clear D. Per germline, CDR1 ENHRY and CDR2 SYGVKD. V shed 9 bases and J shed 2 bases, with 17 bases lying between them. The CDR3 runs to 14 residues. CDR3 amino acids: CAIRDPSGPYEQYF. For the CDR3, the DNA is TGTGCCATTCGTGACCCGTCAGGACCCTACGAGCAGTACTTC.

The CDR3 here is CASSSGQGNTGELFF. The DNA for the CDR3 is TGTGCCAGCAGTTCGGGACAGGGGAACACCGGGGAGCTGTTTTTT. The chain links TRBV7-3 to TRBJ2-2, with 9 bases fitting TRBD1. The length of the CDR3 is 15 residues. V trimming: 6 bases; J trimming: 1 base; junction bases outside the gene matches: 3. The germline CDR1 and CDR2 sequences are SGHTA and FQGTGA.

The chain uses TRBV7-2 and TRBJ2-7, with 9 bases lining up with TRBD2. The CDR3 is made up of 16 amino acids. Trimming cost V 5 bases and J 3 bases; bases outside gene matches: 11. Germline CDR1 reads SGHTA; CDR2 reads FQGNSA. In nucleotides, the CDR3 is TGTGCCAGCAGCCCACGTCCCAGCGGGAGGCTCTACGAGCAGTACTTC. Protein product: CASSPRPSGRLYEQYF.

The chain couples TRBV9 to TRBJ2-7; D unresolved. The CDR3 sequence is 12 residues long. In germline, CDR1 is SGDLS, CDR2 YYNGEE. V dropped 3 bases and J dropped 6 bases, with 10 bases sitting between them. The CDR3 nucleotides are TGTGCCAGCAGCGCGACTGGAATCGAGCAGTACTTC. Its protein is CASSATGIEQYF.

CDR3 coding DNA: TGTGCCAGCAGCTCGAGTTGGGGCGGGGAGCTGTTTTTT. It codes for CASSSSWGGELFF. The chain carries TRBV7-4 and TRBJ2-2; no firm D call. V gave up 4 bases and J gave up 7 bases, with 10 bases separating them. Looked up from germline, CDR1 is SGHVT and CDR2 is SQSDAQ. The CDR3 runs to 13 residues.

In its sample, this clone was seen once. This rearrangement joins TRBV9 to TRBJ2-3; no definite D call. The germline V gene has CDR1 SGDLS and CDR2 YYNGEE. The length of the CDR3 is 12 residues. Trimming removed 0 bases at V and 2 bases at J, with 1 base between. The CDR3 reads CASSVDTDTQYF. The CDR3, as DNA: TGTGCCAGCAGCGTAGACACAGATACGCAGTATTTT.

This clone appeared a single time. The rearrangement joins TRBV6-5 to TRBJ1-2, with D possibly being TRBD1 (6 bases). The V end was cut by 3 bases, the J end by 6 bases, with 14 bases between. There are 14 residues in the CDR3. Germline V lookup: CDR1 MNHEY, CDR2 SVGAGI. The CDR3 protein is CASSYGGGADGYTF. The CDR3 region has the DNA TGTGCCAGCAGTTATGGGGGGGGCGCCGATGGCTACACCTTC.

The rearrangement uses TRBV7-2 and TRBJ1-1; the D is unclear. The CDR3 spans 15 residues. The germline CDR1 and CDR2 sequences are SGHTA and FQGNSA. V shed 4 bases and J shed 1 base, with 13 bases lying between them. The CDR3 region is CASSSPAGRNTEAFF. The CDR3 nucleotides are TGTGCCAGCAGCTCACCCGCGGGCAGGAACACTGAAGCTTTCTTT.

The V call is TRBV10-2, the J call TRBJ2-7, with D perhaps matching TRBD1 or TRBD2 (5 bases each). CDR1 is WSHSY, CDR2 SAAADI, per germline. Trimming removed 7 bases at V and 7 bases at J, with 17 bases between. CDR3 size: 13 residues. The CDR3 DNA follows: TGCGCCAGCACCGAGGGGTCGTCGAGGGAGCAGTACTTC. Translated: CASTEGSSREQYF.